The clone carrying this T cell receptor (beta chain) turned up a few times. Its antigen is currently unknown. PCR amplification relied on 60 Vbeta primers (plus 13 Jbeta primers). Some clones are missing from TCRdb's copy, which holds only in-frame ones; the method was immunoSEQ multiplex PCR. The sample consists of 140,000 to 150,000 clones, 80% to 85% of them appearing once. The entry originates in a study of cytomegalovirus exposure and HLA in healthy donors. The study's findings and limits: According to an earlier analysis, most TCR beta V segments yielded productive rearrangements about 90% or about 30% of the time.

The germline V and J ends were trimmed by 7 bases and 2 bases, with 16 bases remaining between them. The CDR3 is made up of 14 amino acids. The germline CDR1 and CDR2 sequences are SGHDT and YYEEEE. The chain joins TRBV5-6 to TRBJ2-7; possible D gene TRBD2, 6 bases. Source material: PBMCs. This clonotype was obtained from a young woman in good health and CMV-seronegative. In nucleotides, the CDR3 is TGTGCCAGCTGTCATCGGGACTCTCCCTACGAGCAGTACTTC. Translating gives CASCHRDSPYEQYF. Complete variable domain (other parts from reference TRBV5-6 and TRBJ2-7): DAGVTQSPTHLIKTRGQQVTLRCSPKSGHDTVSWYQQALGQGPQFIFQYYEEEERQRGNFPDRFSGHQFPNYSSELNVNALLLGDSALYLCASCHRDSPYEQYFGPGTRLTVT.